The present T cell receptor beta chain was sequenced within a study of T cell repertoires and HLA-DP antigens. Study-wide results and caveats: Total CD4+ responders were stimulated by HeLa antigen-presenting cells. Pre-culture clonality, 0.04 to 0.045, was far below sorted CD137+ clonality of 0.35 to 0.4.

A note on this clone: Its antigen is unidentified.

The primer mix covered 54 TRBV segments and 13 TRBJ segments. Assay used: immunoSEQ multiplex PCR; TCRdb lists only in-frame clones, some missing. In the table there are around 70,000 clones, around four fifths of which are singletons. The CDR3 is made up of 13 amino acids. Trimming cost V 3 bases and J 10 bases; bases outside gene matches: 8. Per germline, CDR1 SGDLS and CDR2 YYNGEE. Sequenced material: CD4+ T cells from PBMCs. V is TRBV9 and J is TRBJ1-1, with 8 bases aligning to TRBD1. This clonotype was sampled from a man in his 60s in good health and CMV-seronegative. CDR3: CASSAPGGRLAFF. In DNA, the CDR3 is TGTGCCAGCAGCGCTCCAGGGGGCAGACTAGCTTTCTTT.